This passage covers 13 T cell receptor beta chains from one sample sequenced in a study of CD4+ T cells in melanoma. Assay: immunoSEQ multiplex PCR; the TCRdb copy retains only in-frame clones and omits some. The table has tens of thousands of clones, roughly three quarters seen once; the top ten hold approximately 5%. Sequenced input: tumor tissue. The origin of the receptors is a human donor with melanoma.

The chain links TRBV2 to TRBJ2-7, with TRBD1 matching over 8 bases. V shed 8 bases, J shed 1 base, and the junction held 13 bases outside the gene matches. Germline V gene lookup returns CDR1 SNHLY and CDR2 FYNNEI. The length of the CDR3 is 16 residues. The CDR3 DNA reads as TGTGCCAGCCTCGACCAAGGGACAGGCCCTTCCTACGAGCAGTACTTC. Protein: CASLDQGTGPSYEQYF.

The gene calls are TRBV28 and TRBJ2-4; D perhaps matches TRBD2 (7 bases). Germline assignment: CDR1 MDHEN and CDR2 SYDVKM. The ends were cut back, 4 bases at V and 7 bases at J, with 20 bases in the middle. The CDR3 is made up of 16 amino acids. The CDR3: CASSSPPAGARNIQYF. The CDR3 DNA reads as TGTGCCAGCAGTTCACCCCCGGCGGGGGCGAGGAACATTCAGTACTTC.

The chain is built from TRBV5-8 and TRBJ2-2; either TRBD1 or TRBD2 may fit D (6 bases each). The CDR3 runs to 16 residues. Trimming stripped 6 bases from V and 4 bases from J, with 19 bases between. From germline, CDR1 is SGHTS and CDR2 YDEGEE. CDR3 loop: CASNPGGGRSTGELFF. CDR3 coding DNA: TGTGCCAGCAACCCCGGAGGGGGGCGGTCCACCGGGGAGCTGTTTTTT.

This chain joins TRBV11-1 and TRBJ2-7; 8 bases are shared with TRBD1. Germline V gene lookup returns CDR1 SGHAT and CDR2 FQDESV (reference sequence). Trimming cost V 2 bases and J 1 base; bases outside gene matches: 1. The CDR3 is made up of 14 amino acids. As DNA, the CDR3 is TGTGCCAGCAGCTTACAGGGGGCTTCCTACGAGCAGTACTTC. Encoded protein: CASSLQGASYEQYF.

This chain connects TRBV7-9 to TRBJ1-3; TRBD1 aligns across 7 bases. Unmatched junction bases numbered 6, after V lost 1 base and J lost 3 bases. CDR3 size: 16 residues. Germline V CDR1 and CDR2: SEHNR, FQNEAQ (reference sequence). CDR3: CASSLEGAGLGNTIYF. The DNA for the CDR3 is TGTGCCAGCAGCTTAGAGGGGGCAGGTCTTGGAAACACCATATATTTT.

The rearrangement uses TRBV28 and TRBJ1-3, with 10 bases that match TRBD1. Germline CDR1 reads MDHEN; CDR2 reads SYDVKM. CDR3 length: 18 amino acids. The V and J ends lost 6 bases and 0 bases, in that order; junction bases with no gene match: 11. CDR3 DNA sequence: TGTGCCAGCAGCATAGCCGGGACAGGGGACCTCTCTGGAAACACCATATATTTT. As protein: CASSIAGTGDLSGNTIYF.

The CDR3, as DNA: TGTGCCACCTCCGGGACAGCTACCCCCTACGAGCAGTACTTC. This translates into CATSGTATPYEQYF. V is TRBV11-2 and J is TRBJ2-7; 7 bases map to TRBD1. Germline V gene sequence: CDR1 SGHAT, CDR2 FQNNGV. J was trimmed by 2 bases and V by 10 bases; bases with no gene match: 11. The CDR3 contains 14 residues.

V is TRBV19 and J is TRBJ2-3; no definite D call. The CDR3 spans 14 residues. From germline, CDR1 is LNHDA and CDR2 SQIVND (reference sequence). The V end was cut by 4 bases, the J end by 1 base, with 9 bases between. The CDR3 is CASSTAFGTDTQYF. CDR3 bases: TGTGCCAGTAGTACGGCCTTCGGCACAGATACGCAGTATTTT.

The gene calls are TRBV7-8 and TRBJ1-1, with 12 bases matching TRBD1. The CDR3 has 14 residues. Unmatched junction bases numbered 7, after V lost 4 bases and J lost 10 bases. Germline V lookup: CDR1 SGHVS, CDR2 FQNEAQ. CDR3 residues: CASSSGQGAGRAFF. CDR3 DNA: TGTGCCAGCAGCTCGGGACAGGGGGCAGGAAGAGCTTTCTTT. Supplemented by reference TRBV7-8 and TRBJ1-1, the full variable domain reads GAGVSQSPRYKVAKRGQDVALRCDPISGHVSLFWYQQALGQGPEFLTYFQNEAQLDKSGLPSDRFFAERPEGSVSTLKIQRTQQEDSAVYLCASSSGQGAGRAFFGQGTRLTVV.

This clone was observed a handful of times. Sequence at one end of the junction differs from germline and may be a read error. The chain is built from TRBV4-1 and TRBJ1-1; TRBD1 aligns across 8 bases. Germline CDR1 reads MGHRA; CDR2 reads YSYEKL. CDR3 length: 16 residues. In nucleotides, the CDR3 is TGCGCCAGCAGCCAGATGTACAGGGGGATGAAGACTGAAGCTTTCTTT. Its translation: CASSQMYRGMKTEAFF.

This clone was seen more than once but under ten times. The chain employs TRBV6-5 and TRBJ1-6; D is undetermined. CDR1 and CDR2 from the germline V gene are MNHEY and SVGAGI. CDR3 length equals 15 residues. Trimming cost V 2 bases and J 8 bases, with 13 bases left between them. The CDR3 DNA is TGTGCCAGCAGTTACGAGCCCAGCGGGGATTCACCCCTCCACTTT. Protein product: CASSYEPSGDSPLHF.

This clone was observed once. This chain links TRBV19 with TRBJ2-1; D unresolved. Germline V gene sequence: CDR1 LNHDA, CDR2 SQIVND (reference sequence). Trimming stripped 2 bases from V and 6 bases from J, with 8 bases between. The CDR3 contains 13 residues. The DNA of the CDR3 is TGTGCCAGTAGTATACGGCCGAGCAATGAGCAGTTCTTC. Residues: CASSIRPSNEQFF.

The chain recombines TRBV6-1 with TRBJ1-1; no clear D. The germline V and J ends were trimmed by 2 bases and 0 bases, with 10 bases remaining between them. This CDR3 is 15 amino acids long. Germline CDR1 MNHNS, CDR2 SASEGT. CDR3 DNA: TGTGCCAGCAGTGAATTCGGGAGCTTGAACACTGAAGCTTTCTTT. Its translation: CASSEFGSLNTEAFF.